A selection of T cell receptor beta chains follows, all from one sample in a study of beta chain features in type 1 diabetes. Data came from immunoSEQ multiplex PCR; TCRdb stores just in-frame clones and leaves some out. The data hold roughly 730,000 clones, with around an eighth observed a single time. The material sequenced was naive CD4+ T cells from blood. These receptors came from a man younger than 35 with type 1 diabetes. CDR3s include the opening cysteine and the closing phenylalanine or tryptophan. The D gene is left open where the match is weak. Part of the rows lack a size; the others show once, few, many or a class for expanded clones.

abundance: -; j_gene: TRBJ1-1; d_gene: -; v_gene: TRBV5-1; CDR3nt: TGCGCCAGCAGCTGGGGGAACACTGAAGCTTTCTTT; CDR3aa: CASSWGNTEAFF
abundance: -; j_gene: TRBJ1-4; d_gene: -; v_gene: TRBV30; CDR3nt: TGTGCCTGGACGGGGCAGGGTAATGAAAAACTGTTTTTT; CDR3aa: CAWTGQGNEKLFF
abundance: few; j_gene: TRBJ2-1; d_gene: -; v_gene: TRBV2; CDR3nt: TGTGCCGACTCAGGGGATTTAAACAATGAGCAGTTCTTC; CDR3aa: CADSGDLNNEQFF
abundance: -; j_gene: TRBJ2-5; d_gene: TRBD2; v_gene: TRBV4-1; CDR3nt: TGCGCCAGCAGCCAAGCCGGACTAGCGGGGGACCAAGAGACCCAGTACTTC; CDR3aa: CASSQAGLAGDQETQYF
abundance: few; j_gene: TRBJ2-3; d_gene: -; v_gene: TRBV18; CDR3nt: TGTGCCAGCTCACCACTGCAAGGAGGGAATGCGCAGTATTTT; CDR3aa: CASSPLQGGNAQYF
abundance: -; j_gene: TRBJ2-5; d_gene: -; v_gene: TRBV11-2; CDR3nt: TGTGCCAGCAGCATAAGGCATGGTCAAGAGACCCAGTACTTC; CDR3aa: CASSIRHGQETQYF
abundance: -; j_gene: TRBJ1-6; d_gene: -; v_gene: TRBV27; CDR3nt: TGTGCCAGCAGTTTGGGCAGTTCCAATTCACCCCTCCACTTT; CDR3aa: CASSLGSSNSPLHF
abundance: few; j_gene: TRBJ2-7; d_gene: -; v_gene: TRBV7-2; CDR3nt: TGTGCCAGCAGCTTAGTATACGAGCAGTACTTC; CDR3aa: CASSLVYEQYF
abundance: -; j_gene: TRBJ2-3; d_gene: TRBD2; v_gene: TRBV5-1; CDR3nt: TGCGCCAGCAGCTTCACCCCTGGACTAGCGGGGGAAGGGTATACGCAGTATTTT; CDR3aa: CASSFTPGLAGEGYTQYF
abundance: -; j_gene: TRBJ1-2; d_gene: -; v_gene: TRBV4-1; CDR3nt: TGCGCCAGCAGCCACCCGCGGGGGCAGGGGCCCGAGGATGGCTACACCTTC; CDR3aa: CASSHPRGQGPEDGYTF
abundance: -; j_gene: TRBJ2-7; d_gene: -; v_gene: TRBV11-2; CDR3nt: TGTGCCAGCAGCTGGGGACCGCAGTTCTACGAGCAGTACTTC; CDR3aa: CASSWGPQFYEQYF
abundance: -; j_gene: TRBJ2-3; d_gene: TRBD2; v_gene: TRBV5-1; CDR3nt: TGCGCCAGCAGCGTCCAGCGGGGGGCGGCGGCAGATACGCAGTATTTT; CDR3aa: CASSVQRGAAADTQYF
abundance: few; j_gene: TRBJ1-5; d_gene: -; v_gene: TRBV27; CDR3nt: TGTGCCAGCAGCGCCGTGGCCACCAATCAGCCCCAGCATTTT; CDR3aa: CASSAVATNQPQHF
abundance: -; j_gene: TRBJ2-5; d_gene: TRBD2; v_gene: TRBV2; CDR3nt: TGTGCCAGCAGTGAATCCTCGGGGGGGACCCAGTACTTC; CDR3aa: CASSESSGGTQYF
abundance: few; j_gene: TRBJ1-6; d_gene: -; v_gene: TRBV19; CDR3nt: TGTGCCAGTAGTATACAGGGGAGCTCCTATAATTCACCCCTCCACTTT; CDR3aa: CASSIQGSSYNSPLHF
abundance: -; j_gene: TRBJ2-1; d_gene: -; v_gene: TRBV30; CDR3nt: TGTGCCTGGGCGAAAGGGGGGAGCTCCTACAATGAGCAGTTCTTC; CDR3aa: CAWAKGGSSYNEQFF
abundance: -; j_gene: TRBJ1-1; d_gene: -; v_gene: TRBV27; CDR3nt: TGTGCCAGCAGCGGGCTGAACACTGAAGCTTTCTTT; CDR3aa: CASSGLNTEAFF
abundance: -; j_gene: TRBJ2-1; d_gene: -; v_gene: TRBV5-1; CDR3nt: TGCGCCAGCAGCTTGAGAGGGGGCAATGAGCAGTTCTTC; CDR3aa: CASSLRGGNEQFF
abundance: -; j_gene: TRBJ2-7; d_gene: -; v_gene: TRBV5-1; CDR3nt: TGCGCCAGCAGCCCCGAGGACGGTCACTCCGAGCAGTACTTC; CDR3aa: CASSPEDGHSEQYF
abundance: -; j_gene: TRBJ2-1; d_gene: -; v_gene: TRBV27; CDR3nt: TGTGCCAGCAGTTCCCCTTCGACCGGGGGCCCCTATGATGAGCAGTTCTTC; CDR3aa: CASSSPSTGGPYDEQFF
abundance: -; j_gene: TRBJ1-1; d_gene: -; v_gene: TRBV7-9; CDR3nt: TGTGCCAGCAGCTTAGCGGGAGGGAGAGCTTTCTTT; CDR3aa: CASSLAGGRAFF
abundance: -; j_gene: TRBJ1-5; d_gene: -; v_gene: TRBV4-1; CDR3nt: TGCGCCAGCAGCCAAGATGGGGATGGGCAGCCCCAGCATTTT; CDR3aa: CASSQDGDGQPQHF